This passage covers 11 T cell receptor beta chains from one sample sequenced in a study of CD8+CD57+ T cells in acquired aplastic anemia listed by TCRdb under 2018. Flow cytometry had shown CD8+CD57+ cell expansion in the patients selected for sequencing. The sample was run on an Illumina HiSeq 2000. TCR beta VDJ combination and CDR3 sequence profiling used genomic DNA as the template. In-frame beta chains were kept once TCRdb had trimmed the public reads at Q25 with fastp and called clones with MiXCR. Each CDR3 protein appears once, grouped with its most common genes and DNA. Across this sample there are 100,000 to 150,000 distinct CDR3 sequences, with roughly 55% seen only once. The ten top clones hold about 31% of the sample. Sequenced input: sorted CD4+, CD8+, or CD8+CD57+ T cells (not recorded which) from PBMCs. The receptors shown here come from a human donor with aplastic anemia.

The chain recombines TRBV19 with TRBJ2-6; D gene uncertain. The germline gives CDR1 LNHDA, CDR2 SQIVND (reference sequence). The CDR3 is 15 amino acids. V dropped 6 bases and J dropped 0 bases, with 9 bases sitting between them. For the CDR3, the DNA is TGTGCCAGTAGGCTCAAAGCCTCTGGGGCCAACGTCCTGACTTTC. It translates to CASRLKASGANVLTF.

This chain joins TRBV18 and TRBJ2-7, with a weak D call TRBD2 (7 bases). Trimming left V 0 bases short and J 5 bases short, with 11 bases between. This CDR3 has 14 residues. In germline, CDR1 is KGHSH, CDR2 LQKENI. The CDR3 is CASSPPAGAHEQYF. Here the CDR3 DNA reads TGTGCCAGCTCACCACCGGCGGGGGCCCACGAGCAGTACTTC.

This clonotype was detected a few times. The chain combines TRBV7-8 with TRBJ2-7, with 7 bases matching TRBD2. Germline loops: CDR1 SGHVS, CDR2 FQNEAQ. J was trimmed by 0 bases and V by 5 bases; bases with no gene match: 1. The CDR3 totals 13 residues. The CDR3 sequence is CASSRDYSYEQYF. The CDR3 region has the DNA TGTGCCAGCAGCCGGGACTACTCCTACGAGCAGTACTTC. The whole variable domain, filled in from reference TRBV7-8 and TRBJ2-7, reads GAGVSQSPRYKVAKRGQDVALRCDPISGHVSLFWYQQALGQGPEFLTYFQNEAQLDKSGLPSDRFFAERPEGSVSTLKIQRTQQEDSAVYLCASSRDYSYEQYFGPGTRLTVT.

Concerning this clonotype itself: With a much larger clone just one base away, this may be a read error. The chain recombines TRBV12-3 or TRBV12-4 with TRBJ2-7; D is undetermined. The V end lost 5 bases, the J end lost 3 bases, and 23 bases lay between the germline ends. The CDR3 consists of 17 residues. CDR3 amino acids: CASSPPTSTLTFYEQYF. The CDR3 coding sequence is TGTGCCAGCAGTCCGCCGACGTCTACCCTTACCTTCTACGAGCAGTACTTC.

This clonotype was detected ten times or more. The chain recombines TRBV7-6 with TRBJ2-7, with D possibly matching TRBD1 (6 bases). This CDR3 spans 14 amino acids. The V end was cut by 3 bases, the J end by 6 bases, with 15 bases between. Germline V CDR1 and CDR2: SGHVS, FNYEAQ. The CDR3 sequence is CASSLRTTGSEQYF. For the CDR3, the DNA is TGTGCCAGCAGCTTGAGAACGACAGGATCCGAGCAGTACTTC. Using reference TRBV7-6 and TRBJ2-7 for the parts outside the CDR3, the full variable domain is GAGVSQSPRYKVTKRGQDVALRCDPISGHVSLYWYRQALGQGPEFLTYFNYEAQQDKSGLPNDRFSAERPEGSISTLTIQRTEQRDSAMYRCASSLRTTGSEQYFGPGTRLTVT.

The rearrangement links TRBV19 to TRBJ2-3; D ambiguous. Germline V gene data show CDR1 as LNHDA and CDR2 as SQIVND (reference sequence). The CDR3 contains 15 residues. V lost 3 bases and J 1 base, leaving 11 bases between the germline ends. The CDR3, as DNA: TGTGCCAGTAGTATGGATCAGTGGGGCACAGATACGCAGTATTTT. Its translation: CASSMDQWGTDTQYF.

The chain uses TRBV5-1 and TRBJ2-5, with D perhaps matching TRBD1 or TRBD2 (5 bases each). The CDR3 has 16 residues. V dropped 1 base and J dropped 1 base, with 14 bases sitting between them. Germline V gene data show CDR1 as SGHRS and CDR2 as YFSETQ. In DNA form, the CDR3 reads TGCGCCAGCAGCTTGCTCTTAGGGGCGGGCCAAGAGACCCAGTACTTC. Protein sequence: CASSLLLGAGQETQYF.

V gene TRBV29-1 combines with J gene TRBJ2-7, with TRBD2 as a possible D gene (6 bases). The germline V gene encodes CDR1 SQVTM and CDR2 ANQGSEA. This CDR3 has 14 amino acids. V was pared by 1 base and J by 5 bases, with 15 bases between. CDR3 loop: CSVEGLGGSDEQYF. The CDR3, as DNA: TGCAGCGTTGAAGGCCTAGGAGGGAGTGACGAGCAGTACTTC.

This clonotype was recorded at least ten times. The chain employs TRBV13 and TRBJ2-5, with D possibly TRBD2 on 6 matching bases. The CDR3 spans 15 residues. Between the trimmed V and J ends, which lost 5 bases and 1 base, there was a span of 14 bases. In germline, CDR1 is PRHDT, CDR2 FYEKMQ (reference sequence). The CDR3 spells CASSLGGLGQETQYF. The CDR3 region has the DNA TGTGCCAGCAGCCTCGGGGGTCTAGGCCAAGAGACCCAGTACTTC.

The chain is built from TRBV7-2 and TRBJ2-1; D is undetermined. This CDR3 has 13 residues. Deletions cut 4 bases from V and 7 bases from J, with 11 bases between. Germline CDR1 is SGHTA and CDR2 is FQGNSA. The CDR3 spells CASSSLELNEQFF. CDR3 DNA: TGTGCCAGCAGCTCTCTAGAGTTGAATGAGCAGTTCTTC.

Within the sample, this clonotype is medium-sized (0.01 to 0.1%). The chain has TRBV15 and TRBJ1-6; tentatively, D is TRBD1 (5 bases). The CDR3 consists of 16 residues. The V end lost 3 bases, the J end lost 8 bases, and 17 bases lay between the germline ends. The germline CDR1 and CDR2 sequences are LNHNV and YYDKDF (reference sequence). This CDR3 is CATSSFRQGLDSPLHF. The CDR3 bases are TGTGCCACCAGCAGTTTTCGGCAGGGCTTAGATTCACCCCTCCACTTT. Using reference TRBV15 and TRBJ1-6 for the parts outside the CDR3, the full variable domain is DAMVIQNPRYQVTQFGKPVTLSCSQTLNHNVMYWYQQKSSQAPKLLFHYYDKDFNNEADTPDNFQSRRPNTSFCFLDIRSPGLGDTAMYLCATSSFRQGLDSPLHFGNGTRLTVT.